This TCR beta chain was documented in a study of CD8+CD57+ T cells in acquired aplastic anemia. Study at large: Each DNA sample taken from sorted CD4+ and CD8+ cells came to about 3 ug on average. Whole-study results and caveats: Between the patient and control groups, CD8+ Simpson's diversity did not differ significantly.

Patients included in sequencing had previously demonstrated CD8+CD57+ cell expansion by flow cytometry. This CDR3 spans 16 amino acids. V dropped 5 bases and J dropped 1 base, with 17 bases sitting between them. The germline gives CDR1 SGHTA, CDR2 FQGNSA. Comment on this clonotype: Antigen unknown.

The TCR beta profiling, which covered VDJ combination and CDR3 sequence, was carried out using genomic DNA as the template. In TCRdb, the reads were re-called with MiXCR into one record per CDR3 protein. The sample lists roughly 500,000 distinct CDR3 sequences; over 25% were seen once. The receptor was isolated from a human donor with aplastic anemia. The specimen sequenced was sorted CD4+, CD8+, or CD8+CD57+ T cells (not recorded which) from PBMCs. The chain links TRBV7-2 to TRBJ2-5, with a tentative D call TRBD2 (5 bases). The CDR3 DNA reads TGTGCCAGCAGCCGACTACCTCCGGGAACCCAAGAGACCCAGTACTTC. It is translated as CASSRLPPGTQETQYF. Full variable domain (rest looked up from reference TRBV7-2 and TRBJ2-5): GAGVSQSPSNKVTEKGKDVELRCDPISGHTALYWYRQSLGQGLEFLIYFQGNSAPDKSGLPSDRFSAERTGGSVSTLTIQRTQQEDSAVYLCASSRLPPGTQETQYFGPGTRLLVL.